This is a list of T cell receptor beta chains from one sample in a study of T cells after yellow fever vaccination. TCRdb analysed the 5' RACE reads with MiXCR anew, one entry per CDR3 protein. Here the sample spans some 350,000 distinct CDR3 sequences, approximately 6% being singletons. Sequenced material: PBMCs, taken 5 days after the yellow fever booster vaccination. These receptors originate from a man aged 25-40 years who received the YFV17D yellow fever vaccine. Both conserved end residues are part of each CDR3. The D gene is left open where the match is weak. The size entry is marked missing in some rows and otherwise reads once, few, many or a size class.

TRBJ2-5 TRBD1 many TRBV11-2 TGTGCCAGCAGCTTCCCGGGACAGAAAGAGACCCAGTACTTC CASSFPGQKETQYF
TRBJ2-1 TRBD1 few TRBV12-3/TRBV12-4 TGTGCCAGCAGTCTGGGACAGCTAATAAGTGAGCAGTTCTTC CASSLGQLISEQFF
TRBJ1-6 TRBD1 many TRBV7-8 TGTGCCAGCAGCAACCGGGACAGGGACCAGGGGTCACCCCTCCACTTT CASSNRDRDQGSPLHF
TRBJ2-2 . few TRBV9 TGTGCCAGCAGCGCGGTCCCACCGAACACCGGGGAGCTGTTTTTT CASSAVPPNTGELFF
TRBJ2-1 TRBD2 few TRBV7-2 TGTGCCAGCAGCATTAGCGGGAGGGCCGGCCATGAGCAGTTCTTC CASSISGRAGHEQFF
TRBJ2-1 . many TRBV20-1 TGCAGTGCTTGGACTGCCAATGAGCAGTTCTTC CSAWTANEQFF
TRBJ2-7 . few TRBV10-3 TGTGCCATCAGCGGACAGCAAGGATACGAGCAGTACTTC CAISGQQGYEQYF
TRBJ2-7 TRBD2 . TRBV29-1 TGCAGCGTTGGTCCTTCAATGACTAGCTCCTTCAAAGGGTACGAGCAGTACTTC CSVGPSMTSSFKGYEQYF
TRBJ2-1 . many TRBV5-5 TGTGCCAGCAGCTATTGGGGGCTCAATGAGCAGTTCTTC CASSYWGLNEQFF
TRBJ2-3 . many TRBV7-8 TGTGCCAGCAGCTTTTACGGAATCACAGATACGCAGTATTTT CASSFYGITDTQYF
TRBJ2-6 . many TRBV20-1 TGCAGTGCTAGAGATCAGGGGAGTGGGGCCAACGTCCTGACTTTC CSARDQGSGANVLTF
TRBJ1-3 TRBD1 few TRBV3-1 TGTGCCAGCAGCCCCCGGGACAGATACTCTGGAAACACCATATATTTT CASSPRDRYSGNTIYF
TRBJ1-5 . . TRBV27 TGTGCCAGCAGTTTATCCACAGGGCATCAGCCCCAGCATTTT CASSLSTGHQPQHF
TRBJ2-1 TRBD2 . TRBV5-1 TGCGCCAGCAGTTTGAGGCTAGCGGACAATGAGCAGTTCTTC CASSLRLADNEQFF
TRBJ2-3 . . TRBV6-4 TGTGCCAGCAGAGGAGGTCGGGACACAGATACGCAGTATTTT CASRGGRDTDTQYF
TRBJ2-2 TRBD2 . TRBV12-3/TRBV12-4 TGTGCCAGCAGTCCCGGGGTAGCGGGACTCGGGGAGCTGTTTTTT CASSPGVAGLGELFF
TRBJ2-7 . . TRBV29-1 TGCAGCGTTGAGGCGGTGGGGACCTACGAGCAGTACTTC CSVEAVGTYEQYF
TRBJ2-2 TRBD2 few TRBV5-8 TGTGCCAGCAGTCGGACCCGCGGGACTACATACACCGGGGAGCTGTTTTTT CASSRTRGTTYTGELFF
TRBJ2-1 . many TRBV7-2 TGTGCCAGCACCCAGGGTTACAATGAGCAGTTCTTC CASTQGYNEQFF